Shown below are 2 T cell receptor beta chains from a single sample sequenced in a study of blood T cell repertoires in COVID-19. Generated by immunoSEQ multiplex PCR, the TCRdb table keeps only in-frame clones and is missing some. The sample gives about 120,000 clones, roughly 76% of which show up once; roughly 10% is in the top ten. The sequencing input was peripheral blood. Receptors were obtained from a human donor in a cohort sampled during active COVID-19.

The rearrangement uses TRBV6-1 and TRBJ2-1, with TRBD1 matching over 7 bases. There are 16 residues in the CDR3. Germline CDR1 reads MNHNS; CDR2 reads SASEGT. J was trimmed by 4 bases and V by 4 bases; bases with no gene match: 10. Here the CDR3 reads CASSAYRDSLYNEQFF. The DNA for the CDR3 is TGTGCCAGCAGTGCTTACCGGGACAGCCTATACAATGAGCAGTTCTTC.

As DNA, the CDR3 is TGCAGTGCTAGTCGTCAGTCTTCACCCCTCCACTTT. It translates to CSASRQSSPLHF. The chain has TRBV20-1 and TRBJ1-6, with D hard to call. This CDR3 has 12 residues. Deletions cut 3 bases from V and 9 bases from J, with 9 bases between. Per the germline V gene, CDR1 is DFQATT and CDR2 is SNEGSKA (reference sequence).